The rows below give T cell receptor beta chains drawn from one sample of a study of T cell changes during pregnancy in multiple sclerosis. Only in-frame clones appear in the TCRdb table, and some are missing; sequencing was by immunoSEQ multiplex PCR. The data show 75,000 to 100,000 clones, about 92% seen once. Sample: peripheral blood, taken after pregnancy. The source of these receptors is a female donor in good health, enrolled as a control in a pregnancy study. Each CDR3 is given with its conserved first and last residue. D genes are given only for firm matches. A row's size may be missing; if present it is once, few, many or a size class.

CDR3aa,CDR3nt,len,d_gene,j_gene,abundance,v_gene
CASSVTGGSGEAFF,TGTGCCAGCAGCGTAACAGGGGGCAGTGGGGAAGCTTTCTTT,14,TRBD1,TRBJ1-1,few,TRBV9
CAISESTSGSTTFYEQYF,TGTGCCATCAGTGAGTCAACTAGCGGGAGCACGACCTTCTACGAGCAGTACTTC,18,TRBD2,TRBJ2-7,NA,TRBV10-3
CASSTPGLPPREDEQYF,TGTGCCAGCAGCACGCCCGGGCTACCCCCCCGGGAGGACGAGCAGTACTTC,17,TRBD2,TRBJ2-7,NA,TRBV5-4
CASSDRGQVYGYTF,TGTGCCAGCAGCGACAGGGGGCAGGTCTATGGCTACACCTTC,14,TRBD1,TRBJ1-2,NA,TRBV7-9
CASSLIGGGTKETQYF,TGTGCCAGCAGCTTAATAGGGGGGGGGACAAAAGAGACCCAGTACTTC,16,NA,TRBJ2-5,NA,TRBV7-9
CASREFGRGGTEAFF,TGTGCCAGCAGAGAGTTTGGGAGGGGAGGCACTGAAGCTTTCTTT,15,NA,TRBJ1-1,NA,TRBV2
CASSFRVRDGTEAFF,TGTGCCAGCAGCTTCAGGGTCAGGGATGGCACTGAAGCTTTCTTT,15,NA,TRBJ1-1,NA,TRBV5-4
CASSDGTSGRRSNSYEQYF,TGTGCCAGCAGTGACGGGACTAGCGGGAGGCGCTCCAACTCCTACGAGCAGTACTTC,19,TRBD2,TRBJ2-7,NA,TRBV6-1
CASSEYGGANYGYTF,TGTGCCAGCAGTGAATATGGGGGGGCTAACTATGGCTACACCTTC,15,NA,TRBJ1-2,NA,TRBV25-1
CASSYGQGFREKLFF,TGTGCCAGCAGTTACGGACAGGGGTTCCGTGAAAAACTGTTTTTT,15,TRBD1,TRBJ1-4,NA,TRBV6-5
CASSLDPGGAGIDTQYF,TGTGCCAGCAGCTTAGACCCCGGGGGGGCCGGAATAGATACGCAGTATTTT,17,TRBD2,TRBJ2-3,NA,TRBV7-6
CASSLAGDQYNEQFF,TGTGCCAGCAGCTTAGCGGGGGACCAATACAATGAGCAGTTCTTC,15,NA,TRBJ2-1,NA,TRBV13
CASTILGGRESTEAFF,TGTGCCAGTACCATCCTTGGGGGCAGGGAATCCACTGAAGCTTTCTTT,16,NA,TRBJ1-1,NA,TRBV19
CASSQAWDSFTEAFF,TGCGCCAGCAGCCAAGCTTGGGACAGTTTCACTGAAGCTTTCTTT,15,TRBD1,TRBJ1-1,NA,TRBV4-1
CASRTSGAYNEQFF,TGTGCCAGCCGGACTAGCGGGGCCTACAATGAGCAGTTCTTC,14,TRBD2,TRBJ2-1,NA,TRBV19
CASRHISTYEQYF,TGTGCCAGCAGACACATCAGTACCTACGAGCAGTACTTC,13,NA,TRBJ2-7,NA,TRBV2
CASSQELRSRGNQPQHF,TGTGCCAGCAGCCAAGAACTCAGGTCCAGAGGCAATCAGCCCCAGCATTTT,17,NA,TRBJ1-5,NA,TRBV4-2
CASSRQGVVDTEAFF,TGTGCCAGTAGTAGACAGGGTGTCGTTGACACTGAAGCTTTCTTT,15,TRBD1,TRBJ1-1,NA,TRBV19
CASDSGTGRDEQYF,TGTGCCAGCGATTCCGGGACAGGGCGGGACGAGCAGTACTTC,14,TRBD1,TRBJ2-7,NA,TRBV4-2
CATHSLGLNTEAFF,TGTGCCACCCATTCCTTGGGCCTGAACACTGAAGCTTTCTTT,14,NA,TRBJ1-1,NA,TRBV19
CASSLEGMGLQVWGYTF,TGCGCCAGCAGCTTGGAGGGCATGGGGCTCCAGGTCTGGGGCTACACCTTC,17,NA,TRBJ1-2,NA,TRBV5-1
CASSQPGQVLYEQYF,TGTGCCAGCAGCCAACCGGGACAGGTACTCTACGAGCAGTACTTC,15,TRBD1,TRBJ2-7,NA,TRBV4-2
CASSPMPGPISGNTIYF,TGTGCCAGCAGCCCAATGCCAGGGCCTATCTCTGGAAACACCATATATTTT,17,NA,TRBJ1-3,NA,TRBV7-6
CASSANTGALSYEQYF,TGTGCCAGCTCAGCTAATACAGGGGCCCTTTCCTACGAGCAGTACTTC,16,TRBD1,TRBJ2-7,NA,TRBV18
CASSRGQISGNTIYF,TGTGCCAGCAGTCGTGGACAGATCTCTGGAAACACCATATATTTT,15,NA,TRBJ1-3,NA,TRBV28
CAWHPGTANTEAFF,TGTGCCTGGCATCCCGGGACAGCGAACACTGAAGCTTTCTTT,14,TRBD1,TRBJ1-1,few,TRBV30
CAWNQGPYEQYF,TGTGCCTGGAATCAGGGTCCCTACGAGCAGTACTTC,12,NA,TRBJ2-7,NA,TRBV30
CATRSGRVYNEQFF,TGTGCCACTCGGAGCGGGAGGGTATATAATGAGCAGTTCTTC,14,TRBD2,TRBJ2-1,NA,TRBV28
CASSQEGLAGVEDTQYF,TGCGCCAGCAGCCAAGAGGGACTAGCGGGGGTTGAAGATACGCAGTATTTT,17,TRBD2,TRBJ2-3,NA,TRBV4-1
CASSEARVAGDEAFF,TGTGCCAGCAGTGAAGCGCGGGTGGCAGGGGATGAAGCTTTCTTT,15,NA,TRBJ1-1,NA,TRBV2
CASSEGLLGQVRAFF,TGTGCCAGCTCAGAGGGTCTATTGGGACAGGTGAGAGCTTTCTTT,15,TRBD1,TRBJ1-1,NA,TRBV18
CASSPPGGDSPLHF,TGTGCCAGCAGCCCTCCCGGGGGGGATTCACCCCTCCACTTT,14,NA,TRBJ1-6,NA,TRBV13
CASSLSVREQYF,TGTGCCAGCAGCCTTTCGGTCCGGGAGCAGTACTTC,12,NA,TRBJ2-7,NA,TRBV11-2
CASSSGQGGNEQYF,TGTGCCAGCAGTTCGGGACAGGGTGGGAACGAGCAGTACTTC,14,TRBD1,TRBJ2-7,once,TRBV27
CATRTSGGGYTQYF,TGTGCCACTAGGACTAGCGGGGGGGGATATACGCAGTATTTT,14,TRBD2,TRBJ2-3,NA,TRBV2
CSVEVTTGTPRTGELFF,TGCAGCGTTGAAGTGACCACAGGAACGCCGCGGACCGGGGAGCTGTTTTTT,17,NA,TRBJ2-2,NA,TRBV29-1
CASSGTVGYTF,TGTGCCAGCTCAGGGACAGTTGGCTACACCTTC,11,TRBD1,TRBJ1-2,NA,TRBV18
CASSARWTSGRSTDTQYF,TGTGCCAGCAGTGCACGTTGGACTAGCGGGAGAAGCACAGATACGCAGTATTTT,18,TRBD2,TRBJ2-3,NA,TRBV2
CASSIDTGSVLPQHF,TGTGCCAGTAGTATAGACACAGGGTCCGTTCTGCCCCAGCATTTT,15,NA,TRBJ1-5,NA,TRBV19
CASQTGTGYGEQYF,TGTGCCAGCCAAACCGGGACAGGGTATGGCGAGCAGTACTTC,14,TRBD1,TRBJ2-7,NA,TRBV2
CASSLGQTGELFF,TGTGCCAGCAGCTTAGGACAGACCGGGGAGCTGTTTTTT,13,NA,TRBJ2-2,once,TRBV7-8
CASSLAMTGRAFF,TGTGCCAGCAGCTTGGCTATGACAGGGAGAGCTTTCTTT,13,TRBD1,TRBJ1-1,NA,TRBV7-9
CASTGDRVFEAFF,TGTGCCAGCACCGGGGACAGGGTTTTTGAAGCTTTCTTT,13,NA,TRBJ1-1,NA,TRBV21-1
CASSILAGVPYEQYF,TGTGCCAGCAGTATACTAGCGGGAGTACCCTACGAGCAGTACTTC,15,TRBD2,TRBJ2-7,NA,TRBV6-1
CASSFDGSGVDTQYF,TGTGCCAGCAGCTTCGACGGGAGTGGTGTAGATACGCAGTATTTT,15,NA,TRBJ2-3,NA,TRBV7-2
CASSEAIGQGETEAFF,TGTGCCAGCAGTGAAGCGATAGGACAGGGAGAGACTGAAGCTTTCTTT,16,TRBD1,TRBJ1-1,once,TRBV6-1
CASSPTRRGRGNEQFF,TGTGCCAGCAGCCCTACTAGGCGAGGGCGGGGGAATGAGCAGTTCTTC,16,TRBD2,TRBJ2-1,NA,TRBV7-8
CASSDPGGTMNTEAFF,TGCGCCAGCAGCGACCCGGGGGGCACCATGAACACTGAAGCTTTCTTT,16,NA,TRBJ1-1,NA,TRBV5-1
CASSPQRMAAITGELFF,TGTGCCAGCAGTCCTCAGCGGATGGCGGCGATCACCGGGGAGCTGTTTTTT,17,NA,TRBJ2-2,NA,TRBV27
CASSLDSGRATDTQYF,TGTGCCAGCAGCTTAGATAGCGGGAGGGCCACAGATACGCAGTATTTT,16,TRBD2,TRBJ2-3,once,TRBV11-3